These 26 T cell receptor beta chains came from one sample sequenced in a study of cytomegalovirus exposure and HLA in healthy donors. Amplification used 60 Vbeta primers and 13 Jbeta primers. The protocol was immunoSEQ multiplex PCR, while the TCRdb copy is restricted to in-frame clones and leaves out a portion. The sample consists of under 200,000 clones, about three quarters of them appearing once. The sample taken for sequencing was PBMCs. The receptors originated from a man aged 50 to 60 in good health and CMV-seropositive.

DNA of the CDR3: TGTGCCAGCAGTTTATCACGACAGGCCCCTAGCACAGATACGCAGTATTTT. It translates to CASSLSRQAPSTDTQYF. This sequence joins TRBV28 and TRBJ2-3, with D possibly matching TRBD1 (6 bases). Germline CDR1 and CDR2: MDHEN and SYDVKM. The CDR3 contains 17 residues. With 1 base removed from V and 0 bases from J, the gap between germline ends came to 14 bases.

This chain joins TRBV27 and TRBJ2-3, with TRBD2 identical over 8 bases. The CDR3 has 13 residues. From germline, CDR1 is MNHEY and CDR2 SMNVEV (reference sequence). The V and J ends lost 6 bases and 4 bases, in that order; junction bases with no gene match: 3. The chain's CDR3 is CASSDGGADTQYF. The CDR3 coding sequence is TGTGCCAGCAGCGACGGGGGGGCAGATACGCAGTATTTT.

The rearrangement uses TRBV9 and TRBJ1-3; no definite D call. This CDR3 has 15 residues. Trimming took 4 bases from V and 2 from J, leaving 13 bases between them. Germline values: CDR1 SGDLS, CDR2 YYNGEE. The CDR3 region has the DNA TGTGCCAGCAGCTCTGGCGGAATGGCTGGAAACACCATATATTTT. This sequence encodes CASSSGGMAGNTIYF.

The table lists this clone with a few counts. The genes are TRBV5-1 and TRBJ1-4, with D tentatively TRBD1 (6 bases). Per germline, CDR1 SGHRS and CDR2 YFSETQ. V lost 4 bases, J lost 8 bases, and 15 bases lay in between. The CDR3 consists of 14 residues. This CDR3 is CASSDLGTREKLFF. The CDR3 DNA reads as TGCGCCAGCAGCGACCTCGGGACACGCGAAAAACTGTTTTTT.

CDR3 region: CASSSGYEQFF. The CDR3 bases are TGTGCCAGCAGCTCAGGGTATGAGCAGTTCTTC. This chain joins TRBV7-2 and TRBJ2-1; TRBD1 is a possible D gene (5 bases). The germline V gene encodes CDR1 SGHTA and CDR2 FQGNSA. The CDR3 has 11 residues. V lost 4 bases to trimming and J lost 8 bases, with 6 bases between them.

The CDR3 spells CASSEANRVGNTGELFF. CDR3 nucleotide sequence: TGTGCCAGCAGTGAAGCGAACAGGGTGGGAAACACCGGGGAGCTGTTTTTT. V and J are TRBV6-1 and TRBJ2-2, with a possible D match to TRBD1 (6 bases). Deletions cut 0 bases from V and 2 bases from J, with 13 bases between. Germline CDR1 MNHNS, CDR2 SASEGT. This CDR3 contains 17 residues.

The V gene is TRBV4-3, the J gene TRBJ1-5; D is undetermined. The V gene's germline CDR1 is LGHNA and CDR2 YSLEER. With 0 bases removed from V and 1 base from J, the gap between germline ends came to 10 bases. The CDR3 loop spans 16 amino acids. The CDR3 coding sequence is TGCGCCAGCAGCCAAGAATGGGCACGGAGCAATCAGCCCCAGCATTTT. Encoded protein: CASSQEWARSNQPQHF.

The rearrangement joins TRBV28 to TRBJ1-2; no clear D. Between the trimmed V and J ends, which lost 6 bases and 6 bases, there was a span of 8 bases. The length of the CDR3 is 11 residues. The V gene's germline CDR1 is MDHEN and CDR2 SYDVKM. In nucleotides, the CDR3 is TGTGCCAGCAGCCCAACAGATGGCTACACCTTC. Protein product: CASSPTDGYTF.

About this clone itself: A junction boundary mismatches the germline segment, possibly from a read error. The chain couples TRBV2 to TRBJ1-1, with TRBD1 as a possible D gene (6 bases). The CDR3 spans 14 residues. Looked up from germline, CDR1 is SNHLY and CDR2 is FYNNEI. DNA for the CDR3: TGTGCCAGCAGTGTGGGACATGGTAACAGTGAAGCTTTCTTT. Translation gives CASSVGHGNSEAFF.

This chain links TRBV27 with TRBJ2-7; 10 bases match TRBD1. The germline gives CDR1 MNHEY, CDR2 SMNVEV (reference sequence). The junction had 11 bases not matched to a gene; V was cut back by 3 bases and J by 6 bases. The CDR3 loop spans 16 amino acids. The CDR3 loop reads CASSLGFGTGEAEQYF. The CDR3 DNA is TGTGCCAGCAGTTTGGGATTCGGGACAGGGGAGGCCGAGCAGTACTTC.

V and J are TRBV13 and TRBJ2-5; TRBD1 matches 7 bases. J lost 3 bases, V lost 5 bases, and 6 bases had no gene match. The CDR3 consists of 14 residues. Germline V gives CDR1 PRHDT, CDR2 FYEKMQ (reference sequence). The CDR3 sequence: CASSPRQGKETQYF. The DNA of the CDR3 is TGTGCCAGCAGCCCCCGACAGGGAAAAGAGACCCAGTACTTC. The full variable domain, its missing parts supplied by reference TRBV13 and TRBJ2-5, is AAGVIQSPRHLIKEKRETATLKCYPIPRHDTVYWYQQGPGQDPQFLISFYEKMQSDKGSIPDRFSAQQFSDYHSELNMSSLELGDSALYFCASSPRQGKETQYFGPGTRLLVL.

The rearrangement uses TRBV9 and TRBJ1-4; TRBD1 agrees at 8 bases. This CDR3 contains 16 residues. Trimming took 2 bases from V and 5 from J; bases not matched to a gene: 8. Germline loops: CDR1 SGDLS, CDR2 YYNGEE. CDR3 amino acids: CASSVGDRTSNEKLFF. As DNA, the CDR3 is TGTGCCAGCAGCGTTGGGGACAGGACGTCAAATGAAAAACTGTTTTTT.

This clone was seen only a few times. The chain combines TRBV2 with TRBJ1-5; D call uncertain. Trimming took off 5 bases at V and 4 bases at J, with 12 bases between the two ends. Germline-derived CDR1 and CDR2 are SNHLY and FYNNEI. The CDR3 spans 14 residues. Here the CDR3 DNA reads TGTGCCAGCAGTCTAGGAGGGAGTAATCAGCCCCAGCATTTT. Its translation is CASSLGGSNQPQHF.

The chain carries TRBV4-3 and TRBJ1-4; 10 bases are shared with TRBD1. Germline lookup yields CDR1 LGHNA and CDR2 YSLEER. The CDR3 runs 17 residues. The junction had 2 bases not matched to a gene; V was cut back by 0 bases and J by 1 base. The CDR3 coding sequence is TGCGCCAGCAGCCAAGACGGACAGGGGGGAACTAATGAAAAACTGTTTTTT. Translation: CASSQDGQGGTNEKLFF.

On this clone itself: Within the sample, other DNA sequences also encode this same CDR3. This sequence joins TRBV5-1 and TRBJ1-6; 12 bases agree with TRBD1. The CDR3 consists of 15 residues. Trimming cost V 4 bases and J 7 bases; bases outside gene matches: 3. CDR1 and CDR2 from the germline V gene are SGHRS and YFSETQ. CDR3 sequence reads: CASSAGTGGNSPLHF. As DNA, the CDR3 is TGCGCCAGCAGCGCCGGGACAGGGGGCAATTCACCCCTCCACTTT. Using reference TRBV5-1 and TRBJ1-6 for the parts outside the CDR3, the full variable domain is KAGVTQTPRYLIKTRGQQVTLSCSPISGHRSVSWYQQTPGQGLQFLFEYFSETQRNKGNFPGRFSGRQFSNSRSEMNVSTLELGDSALYLCASSAGTGGNSPLHFGNGTRLTVT.

The gene calls are TRBV21-1 and TRBJ2-7; the table's D call of TRBD1 was not tested on the DNA. TRBV21-1 is described as a pseudogene. The CDR3 has 14 amino acids. Here the CDR3 reads CASSGLGQAYEQYV. CDR3 in DNA: TGTGCCAGCAGCGGATTAGGACAGGCTTACGAGCAGTACGTC.

The chain is built from TRBV10-2 and TRBJ1-5; D unclear. The CDR3 is made up of 12 amino acids. Trimming shortened V by 4 bases and J by 4 bases, and 5 bases separated the two germline ends. In germline, CDR1 is WSHSY, CDR2 SAAADI. The CDR3: CASSGRNQPQHF. The CDR3 bases are TGCGCCAGCAGTGGCAGGAATCAGCCCCAGCATTTT.

The V and J genes are TRBV28 and TRBJ2-1; no firm D call. Germline-derived CDR1 and CDR2 are MDHEN and SYDVKM. V was trimmed by 4 bases and J by 7 bases, leaving 5 bases between them. The CDR3 spans 11 residues. The CDR3 nucleotides are TGTGCCAGCAGTTCTCAGAATGAGCAGTTCTTC. The encoded protein is CASSSQNEQFF.

V gene TRBV5-6 combines with J gene TRBJ2-5, with 8 bases matching TRBD1. Germline V gene sequence: CDR1 SGHDT, CDR2 YYEEEE. The CDR3 is made up of 13 amino acids. V shed 5 bases, J shed 4 bases, and the junction held 4 bases outside the gene matches. This chain's CDR3 is CASSAGGAETQYF. The CDR3 DNA reads TGTGCCAGCAGTGCAGGGGGCGCAGAGACCCAGTACTTC.

The CDR3 DNA reads as TGTGCCAGCAGCTCAGACACGCGACAGGGGTGGGAGACCCAGTACTTC. As protein: CASSSDTRQGWETQYF. The chain combines TRBV13 with TRBJ2-5, with 8 bases lining up with TRBD1. The CDR3 is made up of 16 amino acids. Losses at the gene ends were 4 bases for V and 5 bases for J; bases not matched to a gene: 12. Looked up from germline, CDR1 is PRHDT and CDR2 is FYEKMQ (reference sequence).

This rearrangement joins TRBV4-1 to TRBJ1-2; D is undetermined. CDR3 length: 11 residues. CDR1 is MGHRA, CDR2 YSYEKL, per germline. Trimming removed 3 bases at V and 8 bases at J, with 7 bases between. The CDR3 bases are TGCGCCAGCAGCCAGGTGGGCGGCTACACCTTC. It yields the protein CASSQVGGYTF.

The chain has TRBV4-2 and TRBJ2-2, with 8 bases matching TRBD1. The length of the CDR3 is 17 residues. Germline lookup yields CDR1 LGHNA and CDR2 YNFKEQ. The V segment lost 0 bases and the J segment 6 bases; nucleotides outside the gene matches: 9. In DNA, the CDR3 is TGTGCCAGCAGCCAAGATGGGGACAGGTCTTTAGCCGGGGAGCTGTTTTTT. Protein sequence: CASSQDGDRSLAGELFF.

The rearrangement links TRBV4-3 to TRBJ2-7; TRBD2 aligns across 12 bases. With 2 bases clipped from V and 4 bases from J, the junction kept 3 bases outside the gene matches. Germline lookup yields CDR1 LGHNA and CDR2 YSLEER. CDR3 length: 15 amino acids. This CDR3 reads CASSQLTSGSYEQYV. The CDR3 nucleotides are TGCGCCAGCAGCCAATTGACTAGCGGGAGTTACGAGCAGTACGTC.

The genes are TRBV19 and TRBJ2-7, with a weak D call TRBD2 (6 bases). Germline V gene sequence: CDR1 LNHDA, CDR2 SQIVND (reference sequence). The CDR3 runs to 15 residues. V was shortened by 5 bases and J by 0 bases, with 14 bases between the two germline ends. The chain's CDR3 is CASSAPGEVSYEQYF. Here the CDR3 DNA reads TGTGCCAGTAGTGCCCCGGGGGAGGTCTCCTACGAGCAGTACTTC.

In this sample, this clone turned up a few times. The rearrangement uses TRBV5-4 and TRBJ1-4, with 10 nucleotides matching TRBD1. This CDR3 is 15 amino acids long. V shed 4 bases and J 3 bases; nucleotides not matched to a gene: 3. Germline V lookup: CDR1 SGHNT, CDR2 YYREEE (reference sequence). CDR3 sequence: CASSPGTGANEKLFF. For the CDR3, the DNA is TGTGCCAGCAGCCCCGGGACAGGGGCTAATGAAAAACTGTTTTTT.

The rearrangement uses TRBV13 and TRBJ2-7; 8 positions agree with TRBD1. Germline lookup yields CDR1 PRHDT and CDR2 FYEKMQ (reference sequence). The CDR3 consists of 16 residues. V was pared by 5 bases and J by 4 bases, with 13 bases of the junction left unmatched. Here the CDR3 DNA reads TGTGCCAGCAGCCCCTCGACAGGGGACCGTATTTACGAGCAGTACGTC. It codes for CASSPSTGDRIYEQYV.